This is a list of T cell receptor beta chains from one sample in a study of Ad26.COV2.S vaccination and SARS-CoV-2 variants. Only in-frame clones appear in the TCRdb table, and some are missing; sequencing was by immunoSEQ multiplex PCR. Among about 410,000 clones listed, 88% were seen once. The source was peripheral blood, collected in a trial of Ad26.COV2.S vaccine versus placebo. These receptors were taken from a person between 18 and 59 years old who received the Ad26.COV2.S COVID-19 vaccine or a placebo. The CDR3 runs from the conserved cysteine through the conserved F or W. D genes are given only for firm matches. Clone size is shown for a subset of rows, as once, few, many or a class of expanded clone.

clone size: NA
J gene: TRBJ1-1
V gene: TRBV19
D gene: TRBD1
CDR3 protein: CASSPGQGTEAFF
CDR3 DNA: TGTGCCAGTAGCCCGGGACAGGGAACTGAAGCTTTCTTT

clone size: NA
J gene: TRBJ1-2
V gene: TRBV5-1
D gene: TRBD1
CDR3 protein: CASSGTASYGYTF
CDR3 DNA: TGCGCCAGCAGCGGGACAGCTAGCTATGGCTACACCTTC

clone size: NA
J gene: TRBJ2-5
V gene: TRBV4-1
D gene: TRBD2
CDR3 protein: CASSQDGLAEETQYF
CDR3 DNA: TGCGCCAGCAGCCAAGATGGACTAGCGGAAGAGACCCAGTACTTC

clone size: NA
J gene: TRBJ1-3
V gene: TRBV6-6
D gene: NA
CDR3 protein: CASRSSGNTIYF
CDR3 DNA: TGTGCCAGCAGGAGCTCTGGAAACACCATATATTTT

clone size: NA
J gene: TRBJ1-2
V gene: TRBV2
D gene: NA
CDR3 protein: CASSDPGFNGYTF
CDR3 DNA: TGTGCCAGCAGTGACCCGGGGTTTAATGGCTACACCTTC

clone size: NA
J gene: TRBJ2-7
V gene: TRBV19
D gene: NA
CDR3 protein: CASSISYMEGNEQYF
CDR3 DNA: TGTGCCAGTAGTATATCGTATATGGAAGGGAACGAGCAGTACTTC

clone size: NA
J gene: TRBJ1-1
V gene: TRBV19
D gene: NA
CDR3 protein: CASTRIWGGGNTEAFF
CDR3 DNA: TGTGCCAGTACCCGTATCTGGGGCGGGGGGAACACTGAAGCTTTCTTT

clone size: NA
J gene: TRBJ1-2
V gene: TRBV6-2/TRBV6-3
D gene: TRBD1
CDR3 protein: CASSFGQGGYGYTF
CDR3 DNA: TGTGCCAGCAGCTTCGGACAGGGGGGCTATGGCTACACCTTC

clone size: once
J gene: TRBJ1-5
V gene: TRBV5-6
D gene: NA
CDR3 protein: CASSFGGMAQHF
CDR3 DNA: TGTGCCAGCAGCTTTGGGGGAATGGCCCAGCATTTT

clone size: NA
J gene: TRBJ1-3
V gene: TRBV2
D gene: TRBD1
CDR3 protein: CASSGDSPGNTIYF
CDR3 DNA: TGTGCCAGCAGTGGGGACAGTCCTGGAAACACCATATATTTT

clone size: NA
J gene: TRBJ2-7
V gene: TRBV6-5
D gene: NA
CDR3 protein: CASSYGLGSYEQYF
CDR3 DNA: TGTGCCAGCAGTTATGGTCTGGGGTCCTACGAGCAGTACTTC

clone size: once
J gene: TRBJ2-7
V gene: TRBV27
D gene: TRBD1
CDR3 protein: CASSLGTGAYEQYF
CDR3 DNA: TGTGCCAGCAGTTTAGGGACAGGGGCCTACGAGCAGTACTTC

clone size: NA
J gene: TRBJ1-2
V gene: TRBV2
D gene: TRBD1
CDR3 protein: CASSEQGGNYGYTF
CDR3 DNA: TGTGCCAGCAGTGAACAGGGGGGTAACTATGGCTACACCTTC

clone size: NA
J gene: TRBJ2-3
V gene: TRBV15
D gene: NA
CDR3 protein: CATRTNRGSTDTQYF
CDR3 DNA: TGTGCCACCAGGACCAATAGGGGAAGCACAGATACGCAGTATTTT

clone size: NA
J gene: TRBJ1-2
V gene: TRBV5-1
D gene: TRBD1
CDR3 protein: CASSLGTGEHYGYTF
CDR3 DNA: TGCGCCAGCAGCTTGGGGACAGGGGAGCACTATGGCTACACCTTC

clone size: NA
J gene: TRBJ2-7
V gene: TRBV3-1/TRBV3-2
D gene: TRBD1
CDR3 protein: CASRGTGNYEQYF
CDR3 DNA: TGTGCCAGCCGAGGGACAGGGAACTACGAGCAGTACTTC